This T cell receptor (beta chain) comes out of a study of OX40 agonist ivuxolimab in advanced cancers. Study outcomes and limitations: Relative to CD4+, CD8+ T cells held more expanded clones on average. Dosing at 0.1 to 3.0 mg/kg was accompanied by clonal expansion of CD4+ and CD8+ blood T cells by week 6. Among some nonresponders, normalized T-cell clonal expansion was also low.

The method was immunoSEQ multiplex PCR; TCRdb's version includes in-frame clones alone and lacks a portion of them. The sample carries approximately 67,000 clones, 80% recorded once. The CDR3 runs to 14 residues. The V gene's germline CDR1 is MNHEY and CDR2 SMNVEV (reference sequence). The V gene end was trimmed by 3 bases and the J gene end by 5 bases; junction bases not matched to a gene: 6. Details on this clone: Its antigen remains unknown.

This receptor was obtained from an adult with an advanced solid tumor such as melanoma, head and neck, liver or kidney cancer. The genes are TRBV27 and TRBJ2-5, with TRBD1 identical over 7 bases. The sequencing here drew on CD4+ or CD8+ T cells sorted from blood, taken in a trial of the OX40 agonist ivuxolimab. As DNA, the CDR3 is TGTGCCAGCAGTTTGACAGGGCCGAGGGAGACCCAGTACTTC. It encodes CASSLTGPRETQYF.